This TCR beta chain came from a study of Ad26.COV2.S vaccination and SARS-CoV-2 variants. Study details: In the COV1001 trial, the donor was in the Ad26.COV2.S arm. Donor got 5x10^10 or 1x10^11 viral particles of Ad26.COV2.S.

The CDR3 is 20 amino acids. Unmatched junction bases numbered 18, after V lost 6 bases and J lost 0 bases. Germline V gene lookup returns CDR1 WNHNN and CDR2 SYGVQD (reference sequence). Treatment specified: 15 to 20 received Ad26.COV2.S at low or high dose, single or two shots; about 5 received placebo; per-sample allocation not given. The study sampled participants on day 63 after the first vaccine or placebo injection. A Boston donor was an adult aged 18-55 years. Worth noting for this clone: No antigen is known for it.

The assay was immunoSEQ multiplex PCR, and TCRdb's table has in-frame clones only and misses some. The sample contains roughly 700,000 clones, roughly 90% of which appear only once. Study outcomes and limitations: Vaccinees and placebo recipients showed similar non-spike TCR breadth.

The genes are TRBV10-1 and TRBJ2-1, with TRBD1 matching over 9 bases. This specimen was peripheral blood, taken in a trial of Ad26.COV2.S vaccine versus placebo. The origin of this receptor is a person aged 18-60 years who received the Ad26.COV2.S COVID-19 vaccine or a placebo. CDR3 protein: CASRTPGTGHPYSSYNEQFF. In nucleotides, the CDR3 is TGCGCCAGCAGGACCCCCGGGACAGGGCATCCCTATAGCTCCTACAATGAGCAGTTCTTC.